Listed here is a single T cell receptor beta chain. Its antigen is not known. These data come from a study of T cell responses to AZD1222 COVID-19 vaccine. The CDR3 is 13 amino acids. V dropped 1 base and J dropped 9; count of bases not matched to a gene: 3. In germline, CDR1 is LGHNA, CDR2 YSLEER. TCRdb's table, derived via immunoSEQ multiplex PCR, lists solely in-frame clones and lacks some. The data hold under 200,000 clones, with around 92% observed a single time. Study observations and caveats: The study sampled repertoires only after the peak T cell response. Among AZD1222 vaccinees, only six were seropositive at baseline.

This chain links TRBV4-3 with TRBJ2-1, with 7 bases identical to TRBD2. The receptor was derived from an adult in good health. The sample consisted of peripheral blood, taken on day 0 of MenACWY control vaccination. This CDR3 is CASSQVGEGEQFF. In DNA, the CDR3 is TGCGCCAGCAGCCAAGTGGGGGAGGGTGAGCAGTTCTTC.